The next 11 T cell receptor beta chains were all read from a single sample in a study of regulatory T cells in long-lasting Graves disease (dated by TCRdb to the early 2020s). This specimen's time point label, per the study, means: persistent/refractory GD, antithyroid drugs over 5 years with positive TRAb. For both TCR sequencing and RNA sequencing, RNA was extracted from PBMCs in TRIzol. Library generation was performed with multiplex PCR. Sequencing was carried out with an Illumina HiSeq 4000. TCR beta libraries were built with iRepertoire HTBI primers and Arm-PCR amplification of CDR3 regions. The public sequencing data were trimmed at Q25 with fastp and processed into clonotypes with MiXCR by TCRdb, which kept only in-frame beta chains. Rows are unified per CDR3 protein, each entry keeping the most common DNA and genes. The sample table lists around 460,000 distinct CDR3 sequences, around a fifth of them with a count of one. The ten most abundant clones make up 6.5% to 9% of the sample.

The specimen was peripheral blood mononuclear cells (PBMCs), collected when the disease was refractory, from a patient treated with antithyroid drugs. These receptors all come from a female donor with Graves disease.

This clonotype was seen at least ten times. The chain's CDR3 is CASSSGQLETQYF. Written as DNA, the CDR3 is TGTGCCAGCAGCTCCGGACAGTTAGAGACCCAGTACTTC. V gene TRBV12-3 or TRBV12-4 combines with J gene TRBJ2-5; D possibly corresponds to TRBD1 (6 bases). Trimming removed 6 bases from V and 4 bases from J, with 12 bases in between. The CDR3 has 13 amino acids.

There are a few counts of this clonotype. The genes are TRBV19 and TRBJ2-7; 10 nucleotides match TRBD1. Trimming at V came to 9 bases and at J to 2 bases, leaving 4 bases not matched to a gene. The CDR3 has 13 amino acids. Germline lookup yields CDR1 LNHDA and CDR2 SQIVND (reference sequence). DNA for the CDR3: TGTGCCAGGGGACAGGGGCTCACCTACGAGCAGTACTTC. It specifies CARGQGLTYEQYF.

This clonotype has a count of ten or more. The rearrangement joins TRBV2 to TRBJ1-5; D uncertain. Germline-derived CDR1 and CDR2 are SNHLY and FYNNEI. The CDR3 is 16 residues long. V was shortened by 7 bases and J by 8 bases, with 24 bases between the two germline ends. DNA of the CDR3: TGTGCCAGCACCGGGGAGGACGTCGGAATATGGAAGCCCCAGCATTTT. It specifies CASTGEDVGIWKPQHF. Variable domain in full (rest from reference TRBV2 and TRBJ1-5): EPEVTQTPSHQVTQMGQEVILRCVPISNHLYFYWYRQILGQKVEFLVSFYNNEISEKSEIFDDQFSVERPDGSNFTLKIRSTKLEDSAMYFCASTGEDVGIWKPQHFGDGTRLSIL.

This clonotype was detected many times. This rearrangement joins TRBV7-8 to TRBJ2-6; 7 bases are a match to TRBD1. The CDR3 is 17 residues long. Trimming at V came to 10 bases and at J to 0 bases, leaving 12 bases not matched to a gene. Germline CDR1 reads SGHVS; CDR2 reads FQNEAQ. CDR3 in DNA: TGTGCCATTCCCCGGGGACAGAGAAACTCTGGGGCCAACGTCCTGACTTTC. Its protein is CAIPRGQRNSGANVLTF.

The V gene is TRBV7-6, the J gene TRBJ2-6, with D possibly being TRBD1 (5 bases). This CDR3 region has 21 residues. Per germline, CDR1 SGHVS and CDR2 FNYEAQ. V was clipped by 1 base and J by 0 bases, with 22 bases between them. CDR3 loop: CASSLEGLATGIHSGANVLTF. In DNA, the CDR3 is TGTGCCAGCAGCTTAGAAGGTTTAGCTACAGGCATTCACTCTGGGGCCAACGTCCTGACTTTC.

This clonotype was seen more than once but under ten times. CDR3: CASSQSTGSMPQHF. The CDR3 nucleotides read TGTGCCAGCAGTCAAAGTACGGGATCGATGCCCCAGCATTTT. V gene TRBV3-1 combines with J gene TRBJ1-5; D unclear. The germline V and J ends were trimmed by 6 bases and 9 bases, with 18 bases remaining between them. The CDR3 totals 14 residues. Germline CDR1 LGHDT, CDR2 YNNKEL (reference sequence). Full variable domain (rest looked up from reference TRBV3-1 and TRBJ1-5): DTAVSQTPKYLVTQMGNDKSIKCEQNLGHDTMYWYKQDSKKFLKIMFSYNNKELIINETVPNRFSPKSPDKAHLNLHINSLELGDSAVYFCASSQSTGSMPQHFGDGTRLSIL.

This clonotype was seen many times. The V call is TRBV28, the J call TRBJ2-6; 8 nucleotides align to TRBD1. V dropped 3 bases and J dropped 0; count of bases not matched to a gene: 10. The germline gives CDR1 MDHEN, CDR2 SYDVKM. There are 19 residues in the CDR3. The CDR3 DNA reads TGTGCCAGCAGTTTTCCACCAGGGGGCTTCGGCTCTGGGGCCAACGTCCTGACTTTC. Translated: CASSFPPGGFGSGANVLTF. The whole variable domain, filled in from reference TRBV28 and TRBJ2-6, reads DVKVTQSSRYLVKRTGEKVFLECVQDMDHENMFWYRQDPGLGLRLIYFSYDVKMKEKGDIPEGYSVSREKKERFSLILESASTNQTSMYLCASSFPPGGFGSGANVLTFGAGSRLTVL.

This clonotype was recorded many times. V usage is TRBV12-3 or TRBV12-4 and J usage is TRBJ1-5; D is undetermined. The CDR3 has 15 amino acids. The V end was cut by 3 bases, the J end by 3 bases, with 12 bases between. The DNA for the CDR3 is TGTGCCAGCAGTTTTGCGGGAACAATCAATCAGCCCCAGCATTTT. Translated: CASSFAGTINQPQHF.

This clonotype was detected ten times or more. The chain is built from TRBV11-2 and TRBJ2-7; D is uncertain. Deletions cut 0 bases from V and 6 bases from J, with 6 bases between. The CDR3 is 12 residues long. Germline V gene sequence: CDR1 SGHAT, CDR2 FQNNGV. The CDR3 spells CASSLEYGEQYF. The CDR3 DNA is TGTGCCAGCAGCTTAGAGTACGGCGAGCAGTACTTC.

This chain joins TRBV28 and TRBJ2-7, with TRBD1 identical over 10 bases. V was clipped by 7 bases and J by 5 bases; unmatched bases: 8. The germline CDR1 and CDR2 sequences are MDHEN and SYDVKM. This CDR3 contains 14 residues. The CDR3 nucleotides read TGTGCCAGCACACCGAGACAGGGGGCTCACGAGCAGTACTTC. As protein: CASTPRQGAHEQYF. Based on the CDR3 plus reference TRBV28 and TRBJ2-7, the full variable domain is DVKVTQSSRYLVKRTGEKVFLECVQDMDHENMFWYRQDPGLGLRLIYFSYDVKMKEKGDIPEGYSVSREKKERFSLILESASTNQTSMYLCASTPRQGAHEQYFGPGTRLTVT.

The V call is TRBV5-1, the J call TRBJ2-3, with D possibly matching TRBD1 (6 bases). The CDR3 consists of 16 residues. The germline gives CDR1 SGHRS, CDR2 YFSETQ. The germline V and J ends were trimmed by 1 base and 2 bases, with 14 bases remaining between them. Here the CDR3 reads CASSLYDRTDTDTQYF. CDR3 in DNA: TGCGCCAGCAGCTTGTATGACAGGACGGACACAGATACGCAGTATTTT.